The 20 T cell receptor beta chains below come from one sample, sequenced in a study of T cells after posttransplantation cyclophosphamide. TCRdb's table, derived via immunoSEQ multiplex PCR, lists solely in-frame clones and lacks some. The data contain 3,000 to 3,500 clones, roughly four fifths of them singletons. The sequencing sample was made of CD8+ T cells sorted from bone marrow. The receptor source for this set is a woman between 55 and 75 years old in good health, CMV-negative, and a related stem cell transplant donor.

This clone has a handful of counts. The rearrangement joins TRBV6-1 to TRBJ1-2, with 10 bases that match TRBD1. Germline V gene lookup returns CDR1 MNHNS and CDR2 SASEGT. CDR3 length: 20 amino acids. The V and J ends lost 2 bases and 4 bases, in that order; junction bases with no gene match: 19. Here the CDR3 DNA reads TGTGCCAGCAGTGAACCAGACCTCGGGACAGGGGCTCCCTCTACCTATGGCTACACCTTC. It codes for CASSEPDLGTGAPSTYGYTF.

The CDR3 DNA reads as TGCGCCAGCAACGCTCATTTGGGGGCAACAGGGGGCACTGAAGCTTTCTTT. Encoded protein: CASNAHLGATGGTEAFF. The genes are TRBV4-1 and TRBJ1-1; 8 bases agree with TRBD1. Germline CDR1 is MGHRA and CDR2 is YSYEKL. The junction had 17 bases not matched to a gene; V was cut back by 7 bases and J by 4 bases. The length of the CDR3 is 17 residues.

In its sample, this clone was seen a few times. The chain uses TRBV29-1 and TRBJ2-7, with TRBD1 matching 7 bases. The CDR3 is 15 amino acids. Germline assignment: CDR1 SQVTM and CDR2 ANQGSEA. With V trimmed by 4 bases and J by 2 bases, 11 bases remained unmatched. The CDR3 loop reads CSVGHWDRAPYEQYF. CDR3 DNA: TGCAGCGTTGGGCATTGGGACAGAGCCCCCTACGAGCAGTACTTC.

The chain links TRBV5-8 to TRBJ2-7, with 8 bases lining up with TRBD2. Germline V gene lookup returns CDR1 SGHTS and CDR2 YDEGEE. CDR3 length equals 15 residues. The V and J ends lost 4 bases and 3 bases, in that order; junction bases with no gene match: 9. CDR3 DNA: TGTGCCAGCAGCCTTGATGGCGGGAGGAGCTACGAGCAGTACTTC. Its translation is CASSLDGGRSYEQYF.

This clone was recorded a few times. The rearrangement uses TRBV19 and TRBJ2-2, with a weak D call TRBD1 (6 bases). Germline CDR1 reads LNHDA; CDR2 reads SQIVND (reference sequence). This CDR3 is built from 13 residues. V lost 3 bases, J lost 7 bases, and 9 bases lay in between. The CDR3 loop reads CASSIRGNGELFF. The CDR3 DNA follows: TGTGCCAGTAGTATCAGGGGTAACGGGGAGCTGTTTTTT.

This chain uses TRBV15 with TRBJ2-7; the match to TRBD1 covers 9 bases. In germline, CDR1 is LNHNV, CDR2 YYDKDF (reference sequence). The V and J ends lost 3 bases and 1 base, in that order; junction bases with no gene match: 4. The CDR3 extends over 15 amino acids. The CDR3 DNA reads TGTGCCACCAGCAGGGTGACAGGGGGTTCCTACGAGCAGTACTTC. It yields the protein CATSRVTGGSYEQYF.

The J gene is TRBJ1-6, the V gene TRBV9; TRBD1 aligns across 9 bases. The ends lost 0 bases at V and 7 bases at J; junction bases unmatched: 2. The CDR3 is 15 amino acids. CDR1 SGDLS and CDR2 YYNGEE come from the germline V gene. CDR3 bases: TGTGCCAGCAGCGTAGAGGGGACAGGGAATTCACCCCTCCACTTT. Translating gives CASSVEGTGNSPLHF.

Here the CDR3 reads CASSYNSGANVLTF. As DNA, the CDR3 is TGTGCCAGCAGTTATAATTCTGGGGCCAACGTCCTGACTTTC. This rearrangement joins TRBV6-5 to TRBJ2-6; D gene uncertain. Deletions cut 3 bases from V and 1 base from J, with 4 bases between. The CDR3 spans 14 residues. CDR1 is MNHEY, CDR2 SVGAGI, per germline.

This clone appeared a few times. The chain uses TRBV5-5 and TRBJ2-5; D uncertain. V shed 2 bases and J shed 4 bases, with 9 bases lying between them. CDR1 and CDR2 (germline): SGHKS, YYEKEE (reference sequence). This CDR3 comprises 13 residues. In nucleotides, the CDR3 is TGTGCCAGCAGCTTTGTCAGGCGAGAGACCCAGTACTTC. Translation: CASSFVRRETQYF.

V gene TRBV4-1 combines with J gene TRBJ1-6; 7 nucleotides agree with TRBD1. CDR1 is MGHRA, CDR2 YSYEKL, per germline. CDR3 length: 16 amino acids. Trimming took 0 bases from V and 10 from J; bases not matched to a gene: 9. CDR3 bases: TGCGCCAGCAGCCAAGAACCCGACAGGGTTAGGTCACCCCTCCACTTT. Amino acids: CASSQEPDRVRSPLHF.

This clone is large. CDR3 DNA: TGTGCCAGCAGTTTAGGGACTGGACAAGGGGGCGATCAGCCCCAGCATTTT. Protein sequence: CASSLGTGQGGDQPQHF. This rearrangement joins TRBV28 to TRBJ1-5, with 7 bases lining up with TRBD1. V was clipped by 2 bases and J by 5 bases; unmatched bases: 12. Germline V gene data show CDR1 as MDHEN and CDR2 as SYDVKM. The CDR3 spans 17 residues.

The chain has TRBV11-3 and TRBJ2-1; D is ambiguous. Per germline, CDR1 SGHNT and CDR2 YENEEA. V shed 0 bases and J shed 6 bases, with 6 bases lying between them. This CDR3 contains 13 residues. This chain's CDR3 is CASSLDNSNEQFF. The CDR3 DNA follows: TGTGCCAGCAGCTTAGATAATTCCAATGAGCAGTTCTTC.

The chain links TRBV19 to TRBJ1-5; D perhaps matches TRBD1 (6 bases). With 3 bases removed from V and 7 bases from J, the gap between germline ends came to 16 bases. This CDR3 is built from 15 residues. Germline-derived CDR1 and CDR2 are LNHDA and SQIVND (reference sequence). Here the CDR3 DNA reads TGTGCCAGTAGTATGGTTTCTACAGGGATGCAGCCCCAGCATTTT. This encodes CASSMVSTGMQPQHF.

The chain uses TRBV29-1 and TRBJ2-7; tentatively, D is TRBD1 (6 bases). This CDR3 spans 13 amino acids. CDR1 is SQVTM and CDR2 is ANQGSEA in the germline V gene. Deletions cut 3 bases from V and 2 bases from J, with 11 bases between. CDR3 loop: CSVEQGSTYEQYF. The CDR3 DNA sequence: TGCAGCGTTGAGCAGGGGTCCACCTACGAGCAGTACTTC.

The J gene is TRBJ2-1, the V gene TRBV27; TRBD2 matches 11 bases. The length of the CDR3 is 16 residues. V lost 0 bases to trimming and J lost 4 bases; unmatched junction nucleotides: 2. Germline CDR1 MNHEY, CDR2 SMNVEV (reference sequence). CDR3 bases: TGTGCCAGCAGTTTATCACTAGCGGGAGCTTACAATGAGCAGTTCTTC. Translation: CASSLSLAGAYNEQFF.

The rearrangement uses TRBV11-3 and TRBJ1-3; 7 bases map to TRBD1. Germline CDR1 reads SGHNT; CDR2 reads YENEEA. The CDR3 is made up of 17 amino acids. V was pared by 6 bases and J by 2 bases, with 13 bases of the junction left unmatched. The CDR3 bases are TGTGCCAGCAGTCATTTCAGGGGGGCAGCCCCTGGAAACACCATATATTTT. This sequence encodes CASSHFRGAAPGNTIYF.

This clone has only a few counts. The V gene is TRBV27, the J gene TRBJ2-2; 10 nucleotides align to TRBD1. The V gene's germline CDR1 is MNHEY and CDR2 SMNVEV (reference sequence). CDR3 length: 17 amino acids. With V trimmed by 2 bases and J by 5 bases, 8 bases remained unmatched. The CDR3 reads CASSLTPGQGITGELFF. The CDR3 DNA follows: TGTGCCAGCAGTTTAACCCCGGGACAGGGGATAACCGGGGAGCTGTTTTTT.

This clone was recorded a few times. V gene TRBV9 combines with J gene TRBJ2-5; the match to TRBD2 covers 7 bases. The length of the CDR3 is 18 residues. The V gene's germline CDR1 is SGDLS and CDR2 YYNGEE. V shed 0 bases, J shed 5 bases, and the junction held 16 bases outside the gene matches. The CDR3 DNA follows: TGTGCCAGCAGCGTAGGGGGCTGGGGAGGGCTCAAGATTGAGACCCAGTACTTC. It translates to CASSVGGWGGLKIETQYF.

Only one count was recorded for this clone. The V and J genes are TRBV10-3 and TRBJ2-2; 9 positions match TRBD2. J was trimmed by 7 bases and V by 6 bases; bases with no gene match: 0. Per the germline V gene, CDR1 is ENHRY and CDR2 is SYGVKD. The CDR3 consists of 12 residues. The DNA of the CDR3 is TGTGCCATCAGGACTAGCGGCGGGGAGCTGTTTTTT. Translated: CAIRTSGGELFF.

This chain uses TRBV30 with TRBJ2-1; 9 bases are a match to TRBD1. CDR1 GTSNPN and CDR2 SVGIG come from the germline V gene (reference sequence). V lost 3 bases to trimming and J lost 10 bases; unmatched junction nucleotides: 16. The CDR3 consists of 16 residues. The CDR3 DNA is TGTGCCTGGAGCCCAGGCTGGGACAGGGAGAAATACGAGCAGTTCTTC. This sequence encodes CAWSPGWDREKYEQFF.